Listed below are T cell receptor beta chains from one sample, sequenced in a study of technical replicates of blood from a few donors. Generated by immunoSEQ multiplex PCR, the TCRdb table keeps only in-frame clones and is missing some. The table records 55,000 to 65,000 clones, around nine tenths of them present only once. Specimen: PBMCs. These receptors were taken from a human donor in good health. Some clones in this sample may be carry-over from other donors' samples. Both conserved end residues are part of each CDR3. The D gene is left open where the match is weak. Only some rows state a clone size, as once, few, many or a class for expanded clones.

cdr3_aa,cdr3_nt,clone_size,v_call,d_call,j_call
CASSLALAADTQYF,TGTGCCAGCAGCTTGGCCCTGGCGGCAGATACGCAGTATTTT,.,TRBV5-4,.,TRBJ2-3
CASSGGNGEQFF,TGTGCCAGCAGTGGCGGGAATGGTGAGCAGTTCTTC,.,TRBV2,.,TRBJ2-1
CASSPSQGRNEQFF,TGTGCCAGCTCACCATCTCAGGGTAGGAATGAGCAGTTCTTC,.,TRBV18,.,TRBJ2-1
CASSFGSSYEQYF,TGTGCCAGCAGCTTTGGGAGCTCCTACGAGCAGTACTTC,.,TRBV7-2,.,TRBJ2-7
CASSETSGRAGYEQYF,TGTGCCAGCTCAGAGACTAGCGGGAGGGCCGGGTACGAGCAGTACTTC,.,TRBV18,TRBD2,TRBJ2-7
CASSGGDSGNTIYF,TGTGCCAGCAGCGGAGGGGACTCTGGAAACACCATATATTTT,few,TRBV5-5,.,TRBJ1-3
CASSSNSDSYNEQFF,TGCGCCAGCAGCTCCAATAGCGATTCCTACAATGAGCAGTTCTTC,.,TRBV5-1,.,TRBJ2-1
CAISGPSGGMNTEAFF,TGTGCCATCTCAGGGCCCTCCGGTGGGATGAACACTGAAGCTTTCTTT,.,TRBV10-3,.,TRBJ1-1
CASSPSSGGNSYNEQFF,TGTGCCAGTAGTCCCAGTTCCGGGGGGAACTCCTACAATGAGCAGTTCTTC,.,TRBV19,TRBD2,TRBJ2-1
CASSEPYSPLHF,TGTGCCAGCAGTGAACCGTATTCACCCCTCCACTTT,.,TRBV6-1,.,TRBJ1-6
CASSLPGSGNTGELFF,TGTGCCAGCAGCTTACCTGGAAGCGGGAATACCGGGGAGCTGTTTTTT,.,TRBV7-6,TRBD2,TRBJ2-2
CASSRLGAFGELFF,TGTGCCAGCAGCCGTCTGGGGGCGTTCGGGGAGCTGTTTTTT,.,TRBV7-9,.,TRBJ2-2
CASSGGRGPYNEQFF,TGTGCCAGCAGCGGGGGGCGGGGGCCCTACAATGAGCAGTTCTTC,.,TRBV5-6,.,TRBJ2-1
CSGTTGDTIYF,TGCAGTGGGACTACGGGGGACACCATATATTTT,.,TRBV20-1,.,TRBJ1-3
CASSVGWQGGEKLFF,TGTGCCAGCAGTGTAGGTTGGCAGGGCGGTGAAAAACTGTTTTTT,.,TRBV2,.,TRBJ1-4
CASSLAQGHGYTF,TGTGCCAGCAGCTTAGCTCAGGGGCATGGCTACACCTTC,.,TRBV7-2,.,TRBJ1-2
CASSSRQGAEQYF,TGCGCCAGCAGCTCTCGGCAAGGGGCCGAGCAGTACTTC,.,TRBV4-3,.,TRBJ2-7
CASSRETGGRETQYF,TGCGCCAGCAGCCGGGAGACAGGGGGGCGAGAGACCCAGTACTTC,.,TRBV4-3,TRBD1,TRBJ2-5
CASSLEGNSNQPQHF,TGCGCCAGCAGCTTGGAGGGGAATAGCAATCAGCCCCAGCATTTT,.,TRBV5-1,.,TRBJ1-5
CASSDPSGNAYNEQFF,TGTGCCAGCAGTGATCCTAGCGGGAATGCCTACAATGAGCAGTTCTTC,.,TRBV6-1,TRBD2,TRBJ2-1
CASSIGRDQPQHF,TGTGCCAGTAGTATAGGCCGGGATCAGCCCCAGCATTTT,.,TRBV19,.,TRBJ1-5
CASSEGQGNEKLFF,TGCGCCAGCAGCGAGGGACAGGGGAATGAAAAACTGTTTTTT,.,TRBV5-1,TRBD1,TRBJ1-4
CASSDPRTSGGEQYF,TGTGCCAGCAGTGACCCTCGGACTAGCGGGGGCGAGCAGTACTTC,.,TRBV7-9,TRBD2,TRBJ2-7
CASSLSGTGVNSPLHF,TGTGCCAGCTCTCTTTCTGGGACAGGGGTTAATTCACCCCTCCACTTT,.,TRBV18,TRBD1,TRBJ1-6